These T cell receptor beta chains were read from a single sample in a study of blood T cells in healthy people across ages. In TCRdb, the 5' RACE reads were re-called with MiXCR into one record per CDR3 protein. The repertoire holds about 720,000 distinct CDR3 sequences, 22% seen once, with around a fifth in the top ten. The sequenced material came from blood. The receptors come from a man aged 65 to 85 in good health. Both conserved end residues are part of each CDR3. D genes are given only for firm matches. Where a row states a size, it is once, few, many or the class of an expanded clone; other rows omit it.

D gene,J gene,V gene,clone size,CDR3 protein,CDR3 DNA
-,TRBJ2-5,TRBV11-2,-,CASSSRGGLGQETQYF,TGTGCCAGCAGCTCCCGTGGAGGTTTGGGGCAAGAGACCCAGTACTTC
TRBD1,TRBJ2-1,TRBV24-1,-,CATSGRTGAYNEQFF,TGTGCCACCAGTGGGAGGACAGGCGCCTACAATGAGCAGTTCTTC
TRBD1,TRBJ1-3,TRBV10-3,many,CANAGGIGNTIYF,TGTGCCAACGCAGGGGGGATCGGAAACACCATATATTTT
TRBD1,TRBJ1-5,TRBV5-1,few,CASSSGGTENQPQHF,TGCGCCAGCAGCTCTGGGGGGACAGAAAATCAGCCCCAGCATTTT
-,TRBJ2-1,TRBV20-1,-,CSARDGPEQFF,TGCAGTGCTAGAGATGGGCCTGAGCAGTTCTTC
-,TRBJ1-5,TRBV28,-,CASSGLRGLSNQPQHF,TGTGCCAGCAGCGGGCTACGGGGCCTTAGCAATCAGCCCCAGCATTTT
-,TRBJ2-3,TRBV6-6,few,CASSSLTPPADTQYF,TGTGCCAGCAGTTCGCTGACTCCCCCGGCGGATACGCAGTATTTT
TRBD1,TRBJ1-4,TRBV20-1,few,CSATWTGGRATNEKLFF,TGCAGTGCGACCTGGACAGGGGGAAGGGCAACTAATGAAAAACTGTTTTTT
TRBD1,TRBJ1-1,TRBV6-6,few,CASSPGTGAYVRTEAFF,TGTGCCAGCAGTCCCGGGACAGGGGCTTACGTACGCACTGAAGCTTTCTTT
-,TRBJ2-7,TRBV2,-,CASSESSTEQYF,TGTGCCAGCAGTGAAAGTTCGACCGAGCAGTACTTC
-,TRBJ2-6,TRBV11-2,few,CASSLDKEGLLTF,TGTGCCAGCAGCTTAGATAAGGAAGGCCTCCTGACTTTC
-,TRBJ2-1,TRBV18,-,CASSKQGRNEQFF,TGTGCCAGCTCTAAACAGGGAAGGAATGAGCAGTTCTTC
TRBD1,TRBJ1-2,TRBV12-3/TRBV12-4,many,CASSDSNRDSALGYTF,TGTGCCAGCAGCGATAGCAACCGGGACAGCGCTCTTGGCTACACCTTC
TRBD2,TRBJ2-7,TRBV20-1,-,CSARELGLAGLTYEQYF,TGCAGTGCTAGAGAGCTCGGACTAGCGGGGTTGACCTACGAGCAGTACTTC
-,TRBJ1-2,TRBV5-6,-,CASSLHAGYTF,TGTGCCAGCAGCTTACATGCCGGTTACACCTTC
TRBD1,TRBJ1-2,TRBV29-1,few,CSAKSQGALANYGYTF,TGCAGTGCCAAGTCACAGGGGGCCCTAGCTAACTATGGCTACACCTTC
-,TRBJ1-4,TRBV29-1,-,CSTLQETLLFF,TGCAGCACCCTACAGGAGACCCTGCTGTTTTTT
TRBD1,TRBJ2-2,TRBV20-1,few,CTLGRGPAGELFF,TGCACCCTAGGCAGGGGGCCAGCCGGGGAGCTGTTTTTT
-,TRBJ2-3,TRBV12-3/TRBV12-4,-,CASRLDPIPTDTQYF,TGTGCCAGCAGATTGGACCCAATCCCCACAGATACGCAGTATTTT
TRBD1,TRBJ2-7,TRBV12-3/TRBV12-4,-,CASSPGAGGPSYEQYF,TGTGCCAGCAGTCCAGGGGCAGGGGGTCCGTCCTACGAGCAGTACTTC
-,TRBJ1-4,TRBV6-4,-,CASSDPRAPATNEKLFF,TGTGCCAGCAGTGACCCAAGAGCCCCTGCAACTAATGAAAAACTGTTTTTT
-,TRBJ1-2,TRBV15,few,CATSRVAVNYGYTF,TGTGCCACCAGCAGAGTGGCGGTTAACTATGGCTACACCTTC
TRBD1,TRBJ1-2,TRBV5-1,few,CASSFLTGDYGYTF,TGCGCCAGCAGCTTCCTGACAGGGGACTATGGCTACACCTTC
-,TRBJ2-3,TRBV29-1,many,CSVVSGSTDTQYF,TGCAGCGTTGTGAGCGGGAGCACAGATACGCAGTATTTT
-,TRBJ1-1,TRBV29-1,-,CSVLPGNTQAFF,TGCAGCGTCCTTCCTGGGAACACTCAAGCTTTCTTT
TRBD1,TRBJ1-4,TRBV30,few,CAYLTARDRGRGTNEKLFF,TGTGCCTACCTAACCGCCCGGGACAGGGGGCGAGGAACTAATGAAAAACTGTTTTTT
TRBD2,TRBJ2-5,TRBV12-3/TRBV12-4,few,CASSAGGGPLVETQYF,TGTGCCAGCAGTGCGGGAGGGGGTCCCCTGGTAGAGACCCAGTACTTC
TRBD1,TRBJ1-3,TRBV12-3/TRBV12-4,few,CASSLGGTGDRNTIYF,TGTGCCAGCAGTCTCGGAGGGACAGGGGATAGAAACACCATATATTTT
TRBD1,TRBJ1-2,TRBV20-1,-,CSGEKTGVAYGYTF,TGCAGTGGGGAAAAGACAGGGGTCGCCTATGGCTACACCTTC
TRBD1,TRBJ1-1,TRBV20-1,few,CSAYRQGLNTEAFF,TGCAGTGCTTACCGACAGGGATTGAACACTGAAGCTTTCTTT
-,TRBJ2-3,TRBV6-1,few,CASSGPFTDTQYF,TGTGCCAGCAGTGGTCCCTTCACAGATACGCAGTATTTT
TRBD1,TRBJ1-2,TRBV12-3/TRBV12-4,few,CASSMTGVGYTF,TGTGCCAGCAGTATGACAGGGGTTGGCTACACCTTC
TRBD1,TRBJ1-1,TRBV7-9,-,CASSQGGAEAFF,TGTGCCAGCAGCCAGGGGGGAGCCGAAGCTTTCTTT
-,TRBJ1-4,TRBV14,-,CASSQGTNEKLFF,TGTGCCAGCAGCCAAGGGACTAATGAAAAACTGTTTTTT
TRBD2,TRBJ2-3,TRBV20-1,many,CSANGGSGTDTQYF,TGCAGTGCCAACGGGGGGTCGGGCACAGATACGCAGTATTTT
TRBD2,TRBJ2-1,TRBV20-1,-,CSAPGLAGGYNEQFF,TGCAGTGCACCTGGACTAGCGGGAGGGTACAATGAGCAGTTCTTC
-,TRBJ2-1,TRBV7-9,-,CASSPLGSLSSYNEQFF,TGTGCCAGCAGCCCCTTGGGGAGCTTAAGCTCCTACAATGAGCAGTTCTTC
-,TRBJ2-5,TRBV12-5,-,CASGRDTTQYF,TGTGCTAGTGGCCGTGACACAACCCAGTACTTC
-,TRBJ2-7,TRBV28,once,CASSLAARGTYEQYF,TGTGCCAGCAGTTTAGCGGCCAGGGGTACCTACGAGCAGTACTTC
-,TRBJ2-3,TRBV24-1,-,CATSDLPGLLGTQYF,TGTGCCACCAGTGATTTACCCGGGCTGTTGGGTACGCAGTATTTT
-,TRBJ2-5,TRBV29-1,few,CSVALGPRWETQYF,TGCAGCGTTGCTTTGGGGCCCCGTTGGGAGACCCAGTACTTC
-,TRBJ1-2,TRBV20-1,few,CSARAPARTNYGYTF,TGCAGTGCTAGGGCACCGGCCAGAACTAACTATGGCTACACCTTC
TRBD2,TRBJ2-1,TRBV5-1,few,CASSLSGVWNEQFF,TGCGCCAGCAGCTTAAGCGGGGTGTGGAATGAGCAGTTCTTC
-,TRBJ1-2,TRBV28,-,CASSFLVSRNGYTF,TGTGCCAGCAGTTTTTTGGTCTCTAGGAATGGCTACACCTTC
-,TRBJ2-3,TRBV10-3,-,CAISTLANTQYF,TGTGCCATCAGTACTCTAGCGAATACGCAGTATTTT
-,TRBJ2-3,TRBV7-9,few,CASTLVSTDTQYF,TGTGCCAGCACCCTCGTCAGCACAGATACGCAGTATTTT
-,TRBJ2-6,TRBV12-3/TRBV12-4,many,CASSFSSSGANVLTF,TGTGCCAGCAGTTTTAGTAGTTCTGGGGCCAACGTCCTGACTTTC
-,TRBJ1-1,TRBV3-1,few,CASSEEGTEAFF,TGTGCCAGCAGCGAAGAGGGGACTGAAGCTTTCTTT
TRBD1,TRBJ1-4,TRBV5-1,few,CASSFAGQGALREKLFF,TGCGCCAGCAGCTTCGCGGGACAGGGGGCGCTTCGTGAAAAACTGTTTTTT
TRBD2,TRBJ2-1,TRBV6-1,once,CASLPGLAGGNEQFF,TGTGCCAGCCTTCCGGGACTAGCGGGAGGGAATGAGCAGTTCTTC
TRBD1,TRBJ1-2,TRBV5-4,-,CASSPGQGALENYGYTF,TGTGCCAGCAGCCCGGGACAGGGGGCTCTAGAGAACTATGGCTACACCTTC
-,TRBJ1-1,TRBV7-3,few,CASSSQQNTEAFF,TGTGCCAGCAGCTCCCAACAGAACACTGAAGCTTTCTTT
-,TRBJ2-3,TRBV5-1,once,CASSLSTVGSDTQYF,TGCGCCAGCAGCTTGTCGACGGTGGGATCGGATACGCAGTATTTT
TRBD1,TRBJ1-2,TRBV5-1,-,CASSTGQRANYGYTF,TGCGCCAGCAGCACGGGACAGCGAGCTAACTATGGCTACACCTTC
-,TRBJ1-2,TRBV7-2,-,CASSSLLGNGYTF,TGTGCCAGCAGCTCCCTCCTAGGAAATGGCTACACCTTC